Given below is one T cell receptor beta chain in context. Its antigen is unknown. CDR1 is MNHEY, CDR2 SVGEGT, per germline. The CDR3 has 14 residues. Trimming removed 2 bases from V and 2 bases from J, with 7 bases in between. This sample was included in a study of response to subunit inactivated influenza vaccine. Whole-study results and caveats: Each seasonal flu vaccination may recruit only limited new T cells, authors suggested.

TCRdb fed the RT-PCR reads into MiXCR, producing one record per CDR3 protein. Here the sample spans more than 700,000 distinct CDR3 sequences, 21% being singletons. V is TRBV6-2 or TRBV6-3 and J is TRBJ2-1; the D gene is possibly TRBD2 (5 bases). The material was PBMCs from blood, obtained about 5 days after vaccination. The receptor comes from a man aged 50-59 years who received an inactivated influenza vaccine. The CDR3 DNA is TGTGCCAGCAGTTACGCCGGGACCTACAATGAGCAGTTCTTC. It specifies CASSYAGTYNEQFF.